The 22 T cell receptor beta chains below come from one sample, sequenced in a study of blood T cell repertoires in COVID-19. Libraries were prepared by immunoSEQ multiplex PCR; TCRdb keeps only in-frame clonotypes and omits some of them. This sample has more than 70,000 clones, with around 80% found just once. The sequencing sample was made of peripheral blood. These receptors were collected from a woman aged 70-85 years with acute or convalescent COVID-19.

This clone was seen ten or more times. One junction end does not reproduce the germline sequence, and a read error may be involved. The chain couples TRBV18 to TRBJ1-1; D is unclear. In germline, CDR1 is KGHSH, CDR2 LQKENI. This CDR3 has 16 residues. DNA of the CDR3: TGTGCCAGCTCACCACGGTTAATTGAGTCGAACGCTGAAGCTTTCTTT. The encoded protein is CASSPRLIESNAEAFF. Complete variable domain (other parts from reference TRBV18 and TRBJ1-1): NAGVMQNPRHLVRRRGQEARLRCSPMKGHSHVYWYRQLPEEGLKFMVYLQKENIIDESGMPKERFSAEFPKEGPSILRIQQVVRGDSAAYFCASSPRLIESNAEAFFGQGTRLTVV.

V and J are TRBV5-1 and TRBJ2-7; 14 bases agree with TRBD2. V lost 4 bases to trimming and J lost 2 bases; unmatched junction nucleotides: 14. Germline loops: CDR1 SGHRS, CDR2 YFSETQ. This CDR3 has 19 amino acids. CDR3 nucleotide sequence: TGCGCCAGCAGCCGGATAGGGGCCGGGACTAGCGGGGGAGCCTACGAGCAGTACTTC. Translating gives CASSRIGAGTSGGAYEQYF. The entire variable domain, with the rest obtained from reference TRBV5-1 and TRBJ2-7, is as follows: KAGVTQTPRYLIKTRGQQVTLSCSPISGHRSVSWYQQTPGQGLQFLFEYFSETQRNKGNFPGRFSGRQFSNSRSEMNVSTLELGDSALYLCASSRIGAGTSGGAYEQYFGPGTRLTVT.

The chain employs TRBV18 and TRBJ2-1; 7 bases fit TRBD2. CDR1 is KGHSH and CDR2 is LQKENI in the germline V gene. Trimming removed 6 bases from V and 4 bases from J; junction bases left unmatched: 12. The CDR3 is 16 amino acids. Here the CDR3 DNA reads TGTGCCAGCTCGACCTATTCCGGGACTATTTACAATGAGCAGTTCTTC. Its protein is CASSTYSGTIYNEQFF.

Details on this clone: At one end, the junction sequence differs from germline, possibly due to a read error. The V call is TRBV10-3, the J call TRBJ2-5; TRBD2 aligns across 10 bases. CDR1 is ENHRY and CDR2 is SYGVKD in the germline V gene. The CDR3 runs to 16 residues. The CDR3 reads CASSEELAGTQETQYF. CDR3 bases: TGTGCCAGCAGTGAGGAACTAGCGGGAACCCAAGAGACCCAGTACTTC.

In this sample, this clone is medium-sized. The V gene is TRBV7-2, the J gene TRBJ1-5, with 7 bases fitting TRBD1. The CDR3 runs to 15 residues. CDR1 and CDR2 from the germline V gene are SGHTA and FQGNSA. The junction had 5 bases not matched to a gene; V was cut back by 2 bases and J by 4 bases. In nucleotides, the CDR3 is TGTGCCAGCAGCTTACGACAGGGCCATAATCAGCCCCAGCATTTT. Encoded protein: CASSLRQGHNQPQHF.

V and J are TRBV7-9 and TRBJ2-5, with D possibly matching TRBD1 (5 bases). The CDR3 has 15 amino acids. In germline, CDR1 is SEHNR, CDR2 FQNEAQ (reference sequence). The V end lost 4 bases, the J end lost 1 base, and 13 bases lay between the germline ends. The CDR3 DNA reads TGTGCCAGCAGCTCCGATCTGACAGCCCAAGAGACCCAGTACTTC. It is translated as CASSSDLTAQETQYF.

The rearrangement links TRBV15 to TRBJ2-5; TRBD1 matches 7 bases. The CDR3 is 16 amino acids. J was trimmed by 2 bases and V by 2 bases; bases with no gene match: 8. CDR1 is LNHNV and CDR2 is YYDKDF in the germline V gene (reference sequence). As DNA, the CDR3 is TGTGCCACCAGCAGAACCGACAGGGAAACACAAGAGACCCAGTACTTC. Amino acid sequence: CATSRTDRETQETQYF.

This clone was detected once. The rearrangement links TRBV7-9 to TRBJ2-1; the match to TRBD2 covers 7 bases. This CDR3 has 16 amino acids. Germline CDR1 reads SEHNR; CDR2 reads FQNEAQ (reference sequence). J lost 6 bases, V lost 4 bases, and 12 bases had no gene match. The CDR3 DNA reads TGTGCCAGCAGCTCGATATTTACTAGCGTAGGCAATGAGCAGTTCTTC. Amino acid sequence: CASSSIFTSVGNEQFF.

This rearrangement joins TRBV7-8 to TRBJ2-3, with D possibly matching TRBD1 (5 bases). CDR1 and CDR2 (germline): SGHVS, FQNEAQ. CDR3 length equals 14 residues. Trimming stripped 6 bases from V and 2 bases from J, with 12 bases between. The CDR3 nucleotides read TGTGCCAGCAGACCTAGACAGCTCACAGATACGCAGTATTTT. Translation gives CASRPRQLTDTQYF.

V is TRBV7-8 and J is TRBJ2-1; 12 bases are shared with TRBD2. The ends lost 5 bases at V and 1 base at J; junction bases unmatched: 9. Germline V CDR1 and CDR2: SGHVS, FQNEAQ. The CDR3 has 18 residues. The CDR3 reads CASSHGLAGPNSYNEQFF. CDR3 DNA sequence: TGTGCCAGCAGCCACGGACTAGCGGGACCCAATTCCTACAATGAGCAGTTCTTC.

V usage is TRBV6-1 and J usage is TRBJ2-5; a weak D match, TRBD2 (6 bases). Trimming stripped 5 bases from V and 5 bases from J, with 9 bases between. The CDR3 is 12 residues long. Germline CDR1 reads MNHNS; CDR2 reads SASEGT. The DNA of the CDR3 is TGTGCCAGCAGTTATCGGGGGGAGACCCAGTACTTC. This encodes CASSYRGETQYF.

The chain employs TRBV3-1 (or the pseudogene TRBV3-2) and TRBJ2-3; D not resolved. The CDR3 runs 16 residues. Trimming left V 3 bases short and J 0 bases short, with 13 bases between. The germline gives CDR1 LGHDT, CDR2 YNNKEL (reference sequence). The CDR3 DNA reads TGTGCCAGCAGCCAGGAGCCCATTTTTAGCACAGATACGCAGTATTTT. It yields the protein CASSQEPIFSTDTQYF.

This chain links TRBV5-4 with TRBJ1-1; D gene unclear. Germline CDR1 reads SGHNT; CDR2 reads YYREEE (reference sequence). Trimming took off 2 bases at V and 5 bases at J, with 4 bases between the two ends. This CDR3 is built from 11 residues. This CDR3 reads CASSLSTEAFF. The DNA of the CDR3 is TGTGCCAGCAGCTTATCAACTGAAGCTTTCTTT.

This sequence joins TRBV6-4 and TRBJ1-2; D ambiguous. The germline V gene has CDR1 MRHNA and CDR2 SNTAGT. The CDR3 runs to 16 residues. Trimming shortened V by 2 bases and J by 3 bases, and 16 bases separated the two germline ends. CDR3 amino acids: CASSDTSSTGYYGYTF. In DNA, the CDR3 is TGTGCCAGCAGTGACACCTCTTCGACGGGATACTATGGCTACACCTTC.

The chain links TRBV9 to TRBJ2-2, with 8 bases matching TRBD2. This CDR3 has 16 residues. Germline trimming cut 3 bases from V and 4 bases from J; bases unmatched to any gene: 8. Per the germline V gene, CDR1 is SGDLS and CDR2 is YYNGEE. CDR3 in DNA: TGTGCCAGCAGCGCCCCGGGACTAGTCTCCACCGGGGAGCTGTTTTTT. Translated, it gives CASSAPGLVSTGELFF.

This clone was counted between two and nine times. The rearrangement uses TRBV5-6 and TRBJ1-2; no definite D call. Trimming removed 0 bases at V and 4 bases at J, with 19 bases between. In germline, CDR1 is SGHDT, CDR2 YYEEEE. The CDR3 runs 17 residues. The CDR3 sequence: CASSLEAVRTGIYGYTF. The CDR3 DNA is TGTGCCAGCAGCTTGGAAGCGGTCAGGACCGGAATCTATGGCTACACCTTC. Filled out from reference TRBV5-6 and TRBJ1-2, the complete variable domain reads DAGVTQSPTHLIKTRGQQVTLRCSPKSGHDTVSWYQQALGQGPQFIFQYYEEEERQRGNFPDRFSGHQFPNYSSELNVNALLLGDSALYLCASSLEAVRTGIYGYTFGSGTRLTVV.

The chain recombines TRBV27 with TRBJ1-5; maybe TRBD1 (5 bases). CDR1 MNHEY and CDR2 SMNVEV come from the germline V gene (reference sequence). The CDR3 sequence is 15 residues long. Trimming stripped 3 bases from V and 1 base from J, with 10 bases between. CDR3 nucleotides: TGTGCCAGCAGTTTTATAGCAGGGAGCAATCAGCCCCAGCATTTT. Translation gives CASSFIAGSNQPQHF.

The chain links TRBV10-2 to TRBJ2-3, with TRBD2 identical over 13 bases. Germline V CDR1 and CDR2: WSHSY, SAAADI. J was trimmed by 6 bases and V by 10 bases; bases with no gene match: 4. This CDR3 is built from 13 residues. In nucleotides, the CDR3 is TGCGCCACCGGACTAGCGGGAGAGGATACGCAGTATTTT. Amino acids: CATGLAGEDTQYF.

The chain couples TRBV3-1 (or the pseudogene TRBV3-2) to TRBJ1-2; no reliable D call. Trimming pared 4 bases from V and 4 bases from J, leaving 16 bases between. Germline CDR1 is LGHDT and CDR2 is YNNKEL (reference sequence). CDR3 length equals 15 residues. Written as DNA, the CDR3 is TGTGCCAGCAGCCCCGCGCATGGCAGAGGCTATGGCTACACCTTC. Translated, it gives CASSPAHGRGYGYTF.

Only a few counts were recorded for this clone. The chain links TRBV10-2 to TRBJ2-7; D is unresolved. This CDR3 has 14 amino acids. In germline, CDR1 is WSHSY, CDR2 SAAADI. V lost 2 bases and J 5 bases, leaving 13 bases between the germline ends. The CDR3 coding sequence is TGCGCCAGCAGTGAGCCTTTTACGGGTCACGAGCAGTACTTC. Translating it yields CASSEPFTGHEQYF.

The rearrangement links TRBV6-5 to TRBJ1-2, with D unclear. The length of the CDR3 is 13 residues. V lost 6 bases and J lost 3, with 11 bases in between. From germline, CDR1 is MNHEY and CDR2 SVGAGI. The CDR3 region is CASRADGDYGYTF. CDR3 nucleotides: TGTGCCAGCAGAGCGGACGGAGACTATGGCTACACCTTC.

V and J are TRBV6-5 and TRBJ2-5; the match to TRBD1 covers 8 bases. V gave up 0 bases and J gave up 2 bases; unmatched junction bases: 2. The CDR3 covers 15 residues. Per germline, CDR1 MNHEY and CDR2 SVGAGI. The CDR3 reads CASSYSGTGQETQYF. The CDR3 DNA follows: TGTGCCAGCAGTTACTCCGGGACAGGACAAGAGACCCAGTACTTC.